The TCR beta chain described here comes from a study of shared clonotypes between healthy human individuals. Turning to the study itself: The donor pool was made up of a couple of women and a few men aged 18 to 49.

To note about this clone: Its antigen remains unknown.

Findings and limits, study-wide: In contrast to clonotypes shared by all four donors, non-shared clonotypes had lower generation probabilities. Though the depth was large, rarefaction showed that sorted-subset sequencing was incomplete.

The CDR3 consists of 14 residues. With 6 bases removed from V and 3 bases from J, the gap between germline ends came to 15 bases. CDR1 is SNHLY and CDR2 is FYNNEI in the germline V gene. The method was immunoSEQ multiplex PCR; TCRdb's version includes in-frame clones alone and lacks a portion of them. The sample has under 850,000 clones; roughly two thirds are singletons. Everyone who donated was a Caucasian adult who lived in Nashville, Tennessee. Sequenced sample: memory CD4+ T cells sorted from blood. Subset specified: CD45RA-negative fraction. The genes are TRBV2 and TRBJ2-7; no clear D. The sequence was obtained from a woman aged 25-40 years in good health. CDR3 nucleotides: TGTGCCAGCAGGCTAGAGGACCATCTCTACGAGCAGTACTTC. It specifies CASRLEDHLYEQYF.